This entry is about one T cell receptor beta chain. Its antigen is unidentified. The CDR3 extends over 13 amino acids. The V segment lost 5 bases and the J segment 3 bases; nucleotides outside the gene matches: 3. TCRdb's table, derived via immunoSEQ multiplex PCR, lists solely in-frame clones and lacks some. This sample carries fewer than 200,000 clones, 85% to 95% of them seen once, and the ten largest clones take over 1%. This entry belongs to a study of T cell responses to AZD1222 COVID-19 vaccine. Study-level results: Mostly white British, mostly female donors; authors suggested clonal diversity may be underestimated.

The rearrangement uses TRBV12-3 or TRBV12-4 and TRBJ1-1, with 7 positions matching TRBD1. The sequences come from peripheral blood, collected on day 0 of AZD1222 vaccination. The sequence derives from an adult in good health. The CDR3 reads CASSQDRYTEAFF. CDR3 sequence (DNA): TGTGCCAGCAGTCAGGACAGGTACACTGAAGCTTTCTTT.